This TCR beta chain was found in a study of OX40 agonist ivuxolimab in advanced cancers. Study as a whole: Ivuxolimab, an agonistic anti-OX40 (CD134) antibody, was given to patients. Those enrolled were less than 85% male, with a mean age of about 66 years and ages from 23 to 79.

As regards this clone: Its antigen is not known.

Repertoires were generated with immunoSEQ multiplex PCR, while TCRdb's copy carries only in-frame clones and drops some. Of more than 95,000 clones in the sample, 85% to 95% were seen once. Findings of the study overall: Antigen targets of the expanded peripheral T cells went undetermined.

Germline V gene lookup returns CDR1 SEHNR and CDR2 FQNEAQ (reference sequence). The CDR3 has 16 residues. V lost 1 base to trimming and J lost 2 bases, with 11 bases between them. The sequences come from CD4+ or CD8+ T cells sorted from blood, collected in a trial of the OX40 agonist ivuxolimab. This TCR derives from an adult with an advanced solid tumor such as melanoma, head and neck, liver or kidney cancer. The chain combines TRBV7-9 with TRBJ2-2; D gene ambiguous. CDR3 amino acids: CASSLVKGTNTGELFF. The CDR3 DNA is TGTGCCAGCAGCTTAGTAAAGGGTACTAACACCGGGGAGCTGTTTTTT.